This passage covers 27 T cell receptor beta chains from one sample sequenced in a study of blood T cell repertoires in COVID-19. Clones were read by immunoSEQ multiplex PCR, and TCRdb kept only the in-frame ones, dropping some. The repertoire holds a few hundred thousand clones, with 80% to 90% as singletons. Sequencing used PBMCs or T cells enriched from blood (not recorded which). These receptors were collected from a man aged 30 to 45 who had recovered from COVID-19.

The chain combines TRBV29-1 with TRBJ1-1; no reliable D call. Germline CDR1 is SQVTM and CDR2 is ANQGSEA. Trimming pared 2 bases from V and 5 bases from J, leaving 9 bases between. This CDR3 comprises 12 residues. The CDR3, as DNA: TGCAGCGTTGAATTCTGGACTACTGAAGCTTTCTTT. This sequence encodes CSVEFWTTEAFF.

The genes are TRBV2 and TRBJ1-2, with 7 bases identical to TRBD1. Germline V gene lookup returns CDR1 SNHLY and CDR2 FYNNEI. The V segment lost 6 bases and the J segment 4 bases; nucleotides outside the gene matches: 5. This CDR3 is 13 amino acids long. CDR3 coding DNA: TGTGCCAGCAGATTGGCAGGGGGCTATGGCTACACCTTC. Protein: CASRLAGGYGYTF.

CDR3: CASSPTSGAYNEQFF. CDR3 DNA: TGTGCCAGCTCACCGACTAGCGGGGCCTACAATGAGCAGTTCTTC. The V call is TRBV18, the J call TRBJ2-1, with 11 bases identical to TRBD2. The V gene's germline CDR1 is KGHSH and CDR2 LQKENI. V shed 3 bases, J shed 2 bases, and the junction held 0 bases outside the gene matches. CDR3 size: 15 residues.

This clone has only a few counts. The J gene is TRBJ1-2, the V gene TRBV27; 8 nucleotides match TRBD1. Germline V gene data show CDR1 as MNHEY and CDR2 as SMNVEV (reference sequence). The J segment lost 3 bases and the V segment lost 4 bases, leaving 7 bases of the junction unmatched. The CDR3 runs 15 residues. The CDR3 coding sequence is TGTGCCAGCAGTTCCCAGGGGGCGCAAGACTATGGCTACACCTTC. The encoded protein is CASSSQGAQDYGYTF.

This rearrangement joins TRBV2 to TRBJ1-1; weak D call: TRBD1 (5 bases). The CDR3 covers 13 residues. V was cut by 10 bases and J by 4 bases, with 16 bases left in between. Germline V CDR1 and CDR2: SNHLY, FYNNEI. In DNA, the CDR3 is TGTGCCACGTTGCGGGGCGCGAGCACTGAAGCTTTCTTT. This encodes CATLRGASTEAFF.

The chain recombines TRBV3-1 (or the pseudogene TRBV3-2) with TRBJ1-1; no clear D. V lost 4 bases to trimming and J lost 4 bases, with 10 bases between them. Per the germline V gene, CDR1 is LGHDT and CDR2 is YNNKEL (reference sequence). The CDR3 length is 13 residues. Here the CDR3 DNA reads TGTGCCAGCAGCCCCGCCCGGGGCACTGAAGCTTTCTTT. Its translation: CASSPARGTEAFF.

The J gene is TRBJ2-2, the V gene TRBV18, with 10 bases fitting TRBD2. The ends lost 2 bases at V and 4 bases at J; junction bases unmatched: 7. CDR1 is KGHSH, CDR2 LQKENI, per germline. The CDR3 consists of 17 residues. CDR3 loop: CASSPMSSGGPTGELFF. The CDR3 bases are TGTGCCAGCTCACCAATGTCTAGCGGGGGTCCCACCGGGGAGCTGTTTTTT.

This rearrangement joins TRBV19 to TRBJ2-6; D unresolved. The germline V gene encodes CDR1 LNHDA and CDR2 SQIVND (reference sequence). Trimming took off 5 bases at V and 0 bases at J, with 20 bases between the two ends. The CDR3 contains 19 residues. The CDR3 loop reads CASSLVYSTNSSGANVLTF. CDR3 nucleotide sequence: TGTGCCAGTAGTCTTGTGTACAGCACGAATAGCTCTGGGGCCAACGTCCTGACTTTC. The variable domain in full, with the rest retrieved from reference TRBV19 and TRBJ2-6, is DGGITQSPKYLFRKEGQNVTLSCEQNLNHDAMYWYRQDPGQGLRLIYYSQIVNDFQKGDIAEGYSVSREKKESFPLTVTSAQKNPTAFYLCASSLVYSTNSSGANVLTFGAGSRLTVL.

The chain is built from TRBV4-3 and TRBJ2-5; 12 bases are a match to TRBD2. Germline V gene sequence: CDR1 LGHNA, CDR2 YSLEER. After removal of 3 bases from V and 2 bases from J, the junction contained 10 bases not matched to a gene. CDR3 length: 18 residues. The CDR3 is CASSHLAPTSGGQETQYF. As DNA, the CDR3 is TGCGCCAGCAGCCACCTTGCCCCGACTAGCGGGGGACAAGAGACCCAGTACTTC.

The V call is TRBV10-3, the J call TRBJ1-1, with D unclear. The CDR3 totals 13 residues. V lost 2 bases, J lost 5 bases, and 9 bases lay in between. CDR1 ENHRY and CDR2 SYGVKD come from the germline V gene. This CDR3 reads CAISENPGTEAFF. Written as DNA, the CDR3 is TGTGCCATCAGTGAGAATCCGGGAACTGAAGCTTTCTTT.

Notes on this clone: Other DNA sequences in this specimen translate into the identical CDR3. The V and J genes are TRBV5-1 and TRBJ2-3, with 8 bases identical to TRBD2. Trimming at V came to 4 bases and at J to 3 bases, leaving 7 bases not matched to a gene. CDR3 length: 15 residues. Germline V lookup: CDR1 SGHRS, CDR2 YFSETQ. The CDR3 loop is CASSPTGTRTDTQYF. CDR3 coding DNA: TGCGCCAGCAGCCCCACCGGGACTAGAACAGATACGCAGTATTTT.

This chain uses TRBV7-3 with TRBJ2-2, with D perhaps TRBD1 (6 bases). CDR1 SGHTA and CDR2 FQGTGA come from the germline V gene. The CDR3 extends over 14 amino acids. Deletions cut 6 bases from V and 4 bases from J, with 12 bases between. Here the CDR3 reads CASRAGGVTGELFF. CDR3 DNA sequence: TGTGCCAGCAGAGCTGGGGGCGTCACCGGGGAGCTGTTTTTT.

On this clone itself: This CDR3 is also generated by other DNA sequences in the sample. This sequence joins TRBV9 and TRBJ2-1; no clear D. The CDR3 sequence is 12 residues long. Trimming removed 0 bases from V and 7 bases from J, with 5 bases in between. The germline gives CDR1 SGDLS, CDR2 YYNGEE. CDR3 in DNA: TGTGCCAGCAGCGTAGGTTTAAATGAGCAGTTCTTC. Translation: CASSVGLNEQFF.

V usage is TRBV4-1 and J usage is TRBJ2-5, with a possible D match to TRBD2 (6 bases). Germline V gene sequence: CDR1 MGHRA, CDR2 YSYEKL. The V and J ends lost 0 bases and 7 bases respectively, with 18 bases between them. The CDR3 is made up of 16 amino acids. The CDR3 DNA follows: TGCGCCAGCAGCCAAGATAAATTTGCGGGAAGCGGGACCCAGTACTTC. Translation gives CASSQDKFAGSGTQYF.

The chain couples TRBV5-1 to TRBJ1-2, with 12 nucleotides matching TRBD1. V lost 0 bases, J lost 6 bases, and 12 bases stayed unmatched. From germline, CDR1 is SGHRS and CDR2 YFSETQ. The CDR3 runs to 18 residues. CDR3 loop: CASSLGPGQGATMDGYTF. The CDR3 DNA reads TGCGCCAGCAGCTTGGGACCGGGACAGGGGGCTACGATGGATGGCTACACCTTC. Using reference TRBV5-1 and TRBJ1-2 for the parts outside the CDR3, the full variable domain is KAGVTQTPRYLIKTRGQQVTLSCSPISGHRSVSWYQQTPGQGLQFLFEYFSETQRNKGNFPGRFSGRQFSNSRSEMNVSTLELGDSALYLCASSLGPGQGATMDGYTFGSGTRLTVV.

V gene TRBV19 combines with J gene TRBJ2-1; D perhaps matches TRBD2 (5 bases). There are 13 residues in the CDR3. V gave up 5 bases and J gave up 6 bases, with 11 bases separating them. The germline V gene has CDR1 LNHDA and CDR2 SQIVND (reference sequence). DNA of the CDR3: TGTGCCAGTAGTCCCGGGAATTTCAATGAGCAGTTCTTC. Amino acids: CASSPGNFNEQFF.

A single count supports this clone. The gene calls are TRBV7-2 and TRBJ2-1, with D uncertain. Deletions cut 3 bases from V and 8 bases from J, with 8 bases between. The CDR3 is 12 residues long. Germline V gene sequence: CDR1 SGHTA, CDR2 FQGNSA. The CDR3 DNA sequence: TGTGCCAGCAGCTTCTCTCTTGATGAGCAGTTCTTC. Translation: CASSFSLDEQFF.

J is TRBJ2-7 and V is TRBV3-1 (or the pseudogene TRBV3-2), with TRBD2 identical over 8 bases. The CDR3 totals 17 residues. CDR1 and CDR2 (germline): LGHDT, YNNKEL (reference sequence). After removal of 0 bases from V and 2 bases from J, the junction contained 9 bases not matched to a gene. CDR3 sequence reads: CASSQERRGAITYEQYF. CDR3 in DNA: TGTGCCAGCAGCCAAGAACGGCGGGGGGCTATCACCTACGAGCAGTACTTC.

V and J are TRBV20-1 and TRBJ1-5, with D perhaps TRBD1 (5 bases). V dropped 3 bases and J dropped 2 bases, with 14 bases sitting between them. The CDR3 extends over 15 amino acids. Germline lookup yields CDR1 DFQATT and CDR2 SNEGSKA (reference sequence). The CDR3 region has the DNA TGCAGTGCTAGTAACCCCAGGGAGGGCAATCAGCCCCAGCATTTT. Its translation is CSASNPREGNQPQHF.

The chain combines TRBV18 with TRBJ2-7, with D hard to call. V was pared by 3 bases and J by 6 bases, with 9 bases between. CDR1 and CDR2 (germline): KGHSH, LQKENI. This CDR3 comprises 12 residues. For the CDR3, the DNA is TGTGCCAGCTCACCCACCTTAGCCGAGCAGTACTTC. This translates into CASSPTLAEQYF.

This chain joins TRBV7-8 and TRBJ1-5; TRBD1 aligns across 7 bases. V lost 3 bases to trimming and J lost 7 bases; unmatched junction nucleotides: 18. The CDR3 contains 18 residues. Germline V gives CDR1 SGHVS, CDR2 FQNEAQ. CDR3: CASSFAQGIWEGGQPQHF. The CDR3 DNA reads TGTGCCAGCAGCTTCGCACAGGGGATATGGGAAGGGGGCCAGCCCCAGCATTTT.

J is TRBJ2-2 and V is TRBV3-1 (or the pseudogene TRBV3-2), with TRBD2 matching 14 bases. Germline V gene lookup returns CDR1 LGHDT and CDR2 YNNKEL (reference sequence). Losses at the gene ends were 5 bases for V and 7 bases for J; bases not matched to a gene: 6. This CDR3 is built from 16 residues. The CDR3 loop is CASSTRLAGGHGELFF. The DNA of the CDR3 is TGTGCCAGCAGCACCCGACTAGCGGGGGGGCACGGGGAGCTGTTTTTT.

V usage is TRBV14 and J usage is TRBJ1-6, with D perhaps matching TRBD1 (5 bases). V lost 4 bases and J lost 10, with 11 bases in between. From germline, CDR1 is SGHDN and CDR2 FVKESK. This CDR3 has 13 amino acids. The CDR3 reads CASSPRQNSPLHF. The CDR3 coding sequence is TGTGCCAGCAGCCCCCGACAGAACTCACCCCTCCACTTT.

This sequence joins TRBV15 and TRBJ1-1; weak D call: TRBD1 (5 bases). V was shortened by 6 bases and J by 0 bases, with 14 bases between the two germline ends. The CDR3 runs 15 residues. Germline CDR1 and CDR2: LNHNV and YYDKDF (reference sequence). The CDR3 sequence is CATSHRRTMNTEAFF. CDR3 sequence (DNA): TGTGCCACCAGTCACAGGAGAACAATGAACACTGAAGCTTTCTTT.

The chain links TRBV6-1 to TRBJ2-5; possible D gene TRBD1, 7 bases. Germline CDR1 and CDR2: MNHNS and SASEGT. CDR3 length equals 15 residues. Deletions cut 1 base from V and 5 bases from J, with 14 bases between. The CDR3 here is CASSEDQGGLETQYF. DNA for the CDR3: TGTGCCAGCAGTGAAGATCAGGGGGGATTGGAGACCCAGTACTTC.

The chain carries TRBV19 and TRBJ1-1; possibly TRBD1 for D (5 bases). The V end was cut by 2 bases, the J end by 4 bases, with 20 bases between. CDR1 and CDR2 from the germline V gene are LNHDA and SQIVND (reference sequence). There are 17 residues in the CDR3. The DNA for the CDR3 is TGTGCCAGTAGTATAAGGGGAAGACAGTTAAGGGGCACTGAAGCTTTCTTT. It yields the protein CASSIRGRQLRGTEAFF. Looking up the rest from reference TRBV19 and TRBJ1-1 gives the full variable domain: DGGITQSPKYLFRKEGQNVTLSCEQNLNHDAMYWYRQDPGQGLRLIYYSQIVNDFQKGDIAEGYSVSREKKESFPLTVTSAQKNPTAFYLCASSIRGRQLRGTEAFFGQGTRLTVV.

The V and J genes are TRBV13 and TRBJ1-2; 8 bases line up with TRBD1. V lost 0 bases and J lost 7; bases outside the gene matches: 10. Germline CDR1 reads PRHDT; CDR2 reads FYEKMQ (reference sequence). The CDR3 spans 16 residues. The CDR3: CASSLGTGATFGGYTF. The CDR3 DNA reads as TGTGCCAGCAGCTTAGGGACAGGGGCCACTTTCGGTGGCTACACCTTC. Full variable domain (remainder filled in from reference TRBV13 and TRBJ1-2): AAGVIQSPRHLIKEKRETATLKCYPIPRHDTVYWYQQGPGQDPQFLISFYEKMQSDKGSIPDRFSAQQFSDYHSELNMSSLELGDSALYFCASSLGTGATFGGYTFGSGTRLTVV.